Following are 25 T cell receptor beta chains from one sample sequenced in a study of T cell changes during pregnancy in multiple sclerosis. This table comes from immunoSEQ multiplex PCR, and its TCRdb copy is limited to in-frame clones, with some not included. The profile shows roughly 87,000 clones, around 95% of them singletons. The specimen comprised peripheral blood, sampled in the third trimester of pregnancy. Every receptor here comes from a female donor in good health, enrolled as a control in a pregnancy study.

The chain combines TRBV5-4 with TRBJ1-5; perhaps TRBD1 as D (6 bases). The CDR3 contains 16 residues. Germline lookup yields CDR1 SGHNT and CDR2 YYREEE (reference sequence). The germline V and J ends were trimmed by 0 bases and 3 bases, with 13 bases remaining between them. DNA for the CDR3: TGTGCCAGCAGCTTGGGGGGCCCAGGGGACAATCAGCCCCAGCATTTT. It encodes CASSLGGPGDNQPQHF.

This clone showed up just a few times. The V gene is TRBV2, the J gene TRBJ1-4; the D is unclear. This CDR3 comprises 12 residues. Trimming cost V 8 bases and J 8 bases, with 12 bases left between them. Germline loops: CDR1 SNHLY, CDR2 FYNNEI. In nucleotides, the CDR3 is TGTGCCAGCTACCTGACTTCGGAAAAACTGTTTTTT. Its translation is CASYLTSEKLFF.

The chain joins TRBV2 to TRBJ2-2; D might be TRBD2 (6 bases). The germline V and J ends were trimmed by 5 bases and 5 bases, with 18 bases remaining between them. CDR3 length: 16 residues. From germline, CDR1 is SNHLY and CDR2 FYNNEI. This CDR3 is CASSPPGVRQTGELFF. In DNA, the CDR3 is TGTGCCAGCAGTCCTCCGGGAGTTAGACAGACCGGGGAGCTGTTTTTT. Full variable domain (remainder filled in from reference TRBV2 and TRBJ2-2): EPEVTQTPSHQVTQMGQEVILRCVPISNHLYFYWYRQILGQKVEFLVSFYNNEISEKSEIFDDQFSVERPDGSNFTLKIRSTKLEDSAMYFCASSPPGVRQTGELFFGEGSRLTVL.

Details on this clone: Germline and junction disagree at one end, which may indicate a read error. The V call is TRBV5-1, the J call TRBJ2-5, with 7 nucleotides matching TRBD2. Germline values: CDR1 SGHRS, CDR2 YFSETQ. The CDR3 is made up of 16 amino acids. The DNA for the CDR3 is TGTGCCAGCAGCTTGTTGGCTAGCGGACCAGAAGAGACCCAGTACTTC. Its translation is CASSLLASGPEETQYF.

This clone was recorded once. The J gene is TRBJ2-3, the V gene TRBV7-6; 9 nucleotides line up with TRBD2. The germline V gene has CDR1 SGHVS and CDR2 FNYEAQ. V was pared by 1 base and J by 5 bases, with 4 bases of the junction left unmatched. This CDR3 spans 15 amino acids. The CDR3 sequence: CASSLVAGVGDTQYF. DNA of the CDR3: TGTGCCAGCAGCTTAGTAGCGGGAGTTGGAGATACGCAGTATTTT.

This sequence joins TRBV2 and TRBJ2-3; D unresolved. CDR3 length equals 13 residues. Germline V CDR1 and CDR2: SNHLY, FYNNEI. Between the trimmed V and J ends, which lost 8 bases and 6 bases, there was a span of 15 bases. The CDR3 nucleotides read TGTGCCAGCGGGTCCGGCCTAGAGGATACGCAGTATTTT. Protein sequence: CASGSGLEDTQYF.

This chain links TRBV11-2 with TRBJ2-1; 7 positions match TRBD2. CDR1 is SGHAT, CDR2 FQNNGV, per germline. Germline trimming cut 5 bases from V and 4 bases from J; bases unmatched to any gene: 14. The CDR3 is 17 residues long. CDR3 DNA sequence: TGTGCCAGCAGCCCTTGGGGCACGGCGGGAGTTTACAATGAGCAGTTCTTC. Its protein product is CASSPWGTAGVYNEQFF.

The CDR3 DNA follows: TGTGCCAGCAGCTTGACAGGGGCGAACTCTGGAAACACCATATATTTT. Its protein is CASSLTGANSGNTIYF. V usage is TRBV7-9 and J usage is TRBJ1-3; TRBD1 aligns across 8 bases. The CDR3 length is 16 residues. Unmatched junction bases numbered 4, after V lost 3 bases and J lost 0 bases. The germline V gene encodes CDR1 SEHNR and CDR2 FQNEAQ (reference sequence).

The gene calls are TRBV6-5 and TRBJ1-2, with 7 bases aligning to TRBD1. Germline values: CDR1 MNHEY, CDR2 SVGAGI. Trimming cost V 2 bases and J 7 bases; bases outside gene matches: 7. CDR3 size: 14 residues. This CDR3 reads CASSYRSGTVGYTF. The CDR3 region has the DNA TGTGCCAGCAGTTACCGATCCGGGACAGTTGGCTACACCTTC.

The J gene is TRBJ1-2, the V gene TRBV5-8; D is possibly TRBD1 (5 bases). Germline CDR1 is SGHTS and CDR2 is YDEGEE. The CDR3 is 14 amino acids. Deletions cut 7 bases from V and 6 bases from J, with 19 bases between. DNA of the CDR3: TGTGCCAGCCGATATACCCGGGGGGAGCATGGCTACACCTTC. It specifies CASRYTRGEHGYTF.

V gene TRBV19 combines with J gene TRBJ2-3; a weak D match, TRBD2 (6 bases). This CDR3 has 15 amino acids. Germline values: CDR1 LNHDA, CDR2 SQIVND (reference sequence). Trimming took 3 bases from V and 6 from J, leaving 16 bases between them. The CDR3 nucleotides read TGTGCCAGTAGTATTGACGGGAGAACCAGCGATACGCAGTATTTT. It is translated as CASSIDGRTSDTQYF. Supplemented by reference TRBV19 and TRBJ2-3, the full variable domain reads DGGITQSPKYLFRKEGQNVTLSCEQNLNHDAMYWYRQDPGQGLRLIYYSQIVNDFQKGDIAEGYSVSREKKESFPLTVTSAQKNPTAFYLCASSIDGRTSDTQYFGPGTRLTVL.

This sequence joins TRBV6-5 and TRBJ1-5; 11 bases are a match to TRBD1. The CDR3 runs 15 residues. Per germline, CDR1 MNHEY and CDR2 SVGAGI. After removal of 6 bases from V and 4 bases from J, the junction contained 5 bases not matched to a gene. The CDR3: CASRRGQGANQPQHF. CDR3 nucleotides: TGTGCCAGCAGACGCGGACAGGGGGCGAATCAGCCCCAGCATTTT.

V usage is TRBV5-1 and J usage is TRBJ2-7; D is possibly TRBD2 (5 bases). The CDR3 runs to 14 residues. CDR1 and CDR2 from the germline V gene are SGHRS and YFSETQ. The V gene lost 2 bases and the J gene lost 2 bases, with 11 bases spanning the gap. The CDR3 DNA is TGCGCCAGCAGCTTCCTGGACTCTACCTACGAGCAGTACTTC. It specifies CASSFLDSTYEQYF.

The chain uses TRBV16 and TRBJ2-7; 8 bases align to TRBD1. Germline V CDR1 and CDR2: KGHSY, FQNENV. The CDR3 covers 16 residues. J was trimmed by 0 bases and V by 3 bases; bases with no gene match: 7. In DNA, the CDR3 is TGTGCCAGCAGCCACCCCGGACAGGGAAGCTCCTACGAGCAGTACTTC. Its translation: CASSHPGQGSSYEQYF. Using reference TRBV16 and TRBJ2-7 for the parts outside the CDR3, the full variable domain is GEEVAQTPKHLVRGEGQKAKLYCAPIKGHSYVFWYQQVLKNEFKFLISFQNENVFDETGMPKERFSAKCLPNSPCSLEIQATKLEDSAVYFCASSHPGQGSSYEQYFGPGTRLTVT.

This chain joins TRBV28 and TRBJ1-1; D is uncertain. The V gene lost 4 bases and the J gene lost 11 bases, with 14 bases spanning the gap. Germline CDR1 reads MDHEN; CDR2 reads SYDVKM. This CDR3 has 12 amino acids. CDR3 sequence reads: CASSSPSRRAFF. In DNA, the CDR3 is TGTGCCAGCAGTTCCCCATCACGGCGGGCTTTCTTT.

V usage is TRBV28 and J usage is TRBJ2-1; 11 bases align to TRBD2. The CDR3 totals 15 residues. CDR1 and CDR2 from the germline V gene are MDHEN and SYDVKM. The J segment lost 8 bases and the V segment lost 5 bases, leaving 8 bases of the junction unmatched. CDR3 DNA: TGTGCCAGCAGTCGTAGCGGGAGGGCCGACGATGAGCAGTTCTTC. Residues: CASSRSGRADDEQFF.

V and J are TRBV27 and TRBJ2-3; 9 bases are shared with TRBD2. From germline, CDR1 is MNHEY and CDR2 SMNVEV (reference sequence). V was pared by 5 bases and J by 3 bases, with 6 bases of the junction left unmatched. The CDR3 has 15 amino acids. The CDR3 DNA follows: TGTGCCAGCAGTCCCCTGGCGGGAGGGACAGATACGCAGTATTTT. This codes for CASSPLAGGTDTQYF.

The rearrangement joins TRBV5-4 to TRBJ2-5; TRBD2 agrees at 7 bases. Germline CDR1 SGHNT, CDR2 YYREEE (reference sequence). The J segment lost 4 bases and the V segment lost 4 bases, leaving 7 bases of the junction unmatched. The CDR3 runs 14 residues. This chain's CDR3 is CASSRSGIGETQYF. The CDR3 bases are TGTGCCAGCAGCCGGAGCGGGATAGGAGAGACCCAGTACTTC.

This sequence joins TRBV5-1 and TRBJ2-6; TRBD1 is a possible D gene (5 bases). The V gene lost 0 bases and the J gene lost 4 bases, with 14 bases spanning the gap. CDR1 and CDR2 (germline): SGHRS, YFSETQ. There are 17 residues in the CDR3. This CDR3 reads CASSLAGLIMGANVLTF. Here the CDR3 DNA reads TGCGCCAGCAGCTTGGCAGGGCTAATTATGGGGGCCAACGTCCTGACTTTC.

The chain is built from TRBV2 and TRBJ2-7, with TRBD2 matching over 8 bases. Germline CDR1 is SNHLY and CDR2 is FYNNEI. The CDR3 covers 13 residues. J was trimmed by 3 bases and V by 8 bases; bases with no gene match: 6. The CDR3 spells CASERERDYEQYF. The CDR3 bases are TGTGCCAGCGAGCGGGAGCGGGACTACGAGCAGTACTTC.

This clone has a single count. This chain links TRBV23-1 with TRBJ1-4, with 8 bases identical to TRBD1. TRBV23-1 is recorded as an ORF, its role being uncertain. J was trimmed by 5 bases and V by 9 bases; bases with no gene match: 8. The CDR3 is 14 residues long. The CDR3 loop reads CARKEGQANEKLFF. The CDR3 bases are TGCGCCAGGAAAGAGGGACAGGCCAATGAAAAACTGTTTTTT.

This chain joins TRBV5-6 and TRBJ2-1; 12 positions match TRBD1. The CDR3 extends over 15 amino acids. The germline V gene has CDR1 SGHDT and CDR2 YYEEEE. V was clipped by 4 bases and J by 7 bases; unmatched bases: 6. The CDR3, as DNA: TGTGCCAGCAGCCTGGGGACAGGGGGCGGGAATGAGCAGTTCTTC. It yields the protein CASSLGTGGGNEQFF.

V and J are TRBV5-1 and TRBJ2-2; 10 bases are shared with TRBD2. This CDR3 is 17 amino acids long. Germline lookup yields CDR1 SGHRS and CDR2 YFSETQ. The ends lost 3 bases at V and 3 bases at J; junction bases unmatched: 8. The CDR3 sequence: CASSSGPLAGDTGELFF. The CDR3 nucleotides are TGCGCCAGCAGCTCTGGGCCTCTAGCGGGAGACACCGGGGAGCTGTTTTTT.

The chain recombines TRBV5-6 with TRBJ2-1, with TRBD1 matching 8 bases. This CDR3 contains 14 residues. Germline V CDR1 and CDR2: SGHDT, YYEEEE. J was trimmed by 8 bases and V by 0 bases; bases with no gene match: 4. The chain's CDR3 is CASSLDRGADEQFF. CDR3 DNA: TGTGCCAGCAGCTTGGACAGGGGGGCCGATGAGCAGTTCTTC.

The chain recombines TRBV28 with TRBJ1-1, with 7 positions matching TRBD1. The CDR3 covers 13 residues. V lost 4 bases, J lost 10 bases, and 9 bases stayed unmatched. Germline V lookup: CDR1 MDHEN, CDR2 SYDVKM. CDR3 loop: CASSSVGQQAAFF. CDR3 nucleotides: TGTGCCAGCAGTTCAGTGGGACAGCAGGCAGCTTTCTTT.